This is a list of T cell receptor beta chains from one sample in a study of T cell responses to AZD1222 COVID-19 vaccine. Sequenced by immunoSEQ multiplex PCR; TCRdb stores in-frame clones only, minus some. The profile shows over 80,000 clones, approximately 90% of them singletons. The sequencing here drew on peripheral blood, taken 28 days after the second AZD1222 dose. The receptors stem from an adult who received the AZD1222 COVID-19 vaccine. The CDR3 runs from the conserved cysteine through the conserved F or W. The D gene is left open where the match is weak. Size tells how often a clone was seen (once, few, many) or the class of an expanded clone, and some rows leave it out.

J gene: TRBJ2-3
V gene: TRBV5-1
clone size: -
D gene: TRBD2
CDR3 DNA: TGCGCCAGCAGCTTGGGAACTAGCGGGAGCACAGATACGCAGTATTTT
CDR3 protein: CASSLGTSGSTDTQYF

J gene: TRBJ2-1
V gene: TRBV7-9
clone size: -
D gene: TRBD1
CDR3 DNA: TGTGCCAGCAGCGCAGGACAGGGGGCCTACAATGAGCAGTTCTTC
CDR3 protein: CASSAGQGAYNEQFF

J gene: TRBJ1-2
V gene: TRBV5-4
clone size: -
D gene: TRBD1
CDR3 DNA: TGTGCCAGCAGCTTGGCGGGACAGGTCCGCGGGGGCTATGGCTACACCTTC
CDR3 protein: CASSLAGQVRGGYGYTF

J gene: TRBJ1-2
V gene: TRBV28
clone size: -
D gene: -
CDR3 DNA: TGTGCCAGCAGTTCAATAGCTGGCTACACCTTC
CDR3 protein: CASSSIAGYTF

J gene: TRBJ2-1
V gene: TRBV6-5
clone size: -
D gene: -
CDR3 DNA: TGTGCCACCCACGGGGTGAATGAGCAGTTCTTC
CDR3 protein: CATHGVNEQFF

J gene: TRBJ2-3
V gene: TRBV5-4
clone size: -
D gene: -
CDR3 DNA: TGTGCCAGCAGCTTGGTAGCGTCAAGCACAGATACGCAGTATTTT
CDR3 protein: CASSLVASSTDTQYF

J gene: TRBJ2-3
V gene: TRBV5-1
clone size: -
D gene: TRBD1
CDR3 DNA: TGCGCCAGCAGCCTTCGACAGGGGTCAGATACGCAGTATTTT
CDR3 protein: CASSLRQGSDTQYF

J gene: TRBJ1-5
V gene: TRBV5-4
clone size: -
D gene: -
CDR3 DNA: TGTGCCAGCAGCTCCTGGGGCCGCAATCAGCCCCAGCATTTT
CDR3 protein: CASSSWGRNQPQHF

J gene: TRBJ2-1
V gene: TRBV11-2
clone size: -
D gene: TRBD2
CDR3 DNA: TGTGCCAGCAGCTTAGATGGGGGAGGGGCCTACAATGAGCAGTTCTTC
CDR3 protein: CASSLDGGGAYNEQFF

J gene: TRBJ1-4
V gene: TRBV28
clone size: -
D gene: -
CDR3 DNA: TGTGCCAGCAGTTTTGGGGGGGCAACTAATGAAAAACTGTTTTTT
CDR3 protein: CASSFGGATNEKLFF

J gene: TRBJ2-7
V gene: TRBV11-2
clone size: few
D gene: -
CDR3 DNA: TGTGCCAGCAGCTTAGGCAAATTGAGGGACGGCTCCTACGAGCAGTACTTC
CDR3 protein: CASSLGKLRDGSYEQYF

J gene: TRBJ1-3
V gene: TRBV28
clone size: -
D gene: -
CDR3 DNA: TGTGCCAGCAGTGTGAGCCACAACAGGGTTTCTGGAAACACCATATATTTT
CDR3 protein: CASSVSHNRVSGNTIYF

J gene: TRBJ1-2
V gene: TRBV4-3
clone size: -
D gene: -
CDR3 DNA: TGCGCCAGCAGCCAAGATCGACGAAATGGCTACACCTTC
CDR3 protein: CASSQDRRNGYTF

J gene: TRBJ1-1
V gene: TRBV9
clone size: -
D gene: -
CDR3 DNA: TGTGCCAGCAGCCCGGGGGGGGCTGGAATGAACACTGAAGCTTTCTTT
CDR3 protein: CASSPGGAGMNTEAFF

J gene: TRBJ2-5
V gene: TRBV10-3
clone size: -
D gene: -
CDR3 DNA: TGTGCCATCAGTGACGGGGAGACCCAGTACTTC
CDR3 protein: CAISDGETQYF

J gene: TRBJ1-3
V gene: TRBV2
clone size: -
D gene: -
CDR3 DNA: TGTGCCAGACAGGGATTAGGAAACACCATATATTTT
CDR3 protein: CARQGLGNTIYF

J gene: TRBJ1-2
V gene: TRBV19
clone size: few
D gene: TRBD1
CDR3 DNA: TGTGCCAGTGGTGGGACAGGGTGGGACTATGGCTACACCTTC
CDR3 protein: CASGGTGWDYGYTF

J gene: TRBJ2-7
V gene: TRBV4-2
clone size: few
D gene: TRBD2
CDR3 DNA: TGTGCCAGCAGCCAAGAAATAGCGGGAGGGCCAGGGGAGCAGTACTTC
CDR3 protein: CASSQEIAGGPGEQYF

J gene: TRBJ2-7
V gene: TRBV11-2
clone size: few
D gene: TRBD1
CDR3 DNA: TGTGCCAGCAGCCGTGTGGACAGGGACACCTACGAGCAGTACTTC
CDR3 protein: CASSRVDRDTYEQYF

J gene: TRBJ2-1
V gene: TRBV2
clone size: -
D gene: -
CDR3 DNA: TGTGCCAGCACCCTAGGGGGGTACAATGAGCAGTTCTTC
CDR3 protein: CASTLGGYNEQFF

J gene: TRBJ2-6
V gene: TRBV10-3
clone size: -
D gene: -
CDR3 DNA: TGTGCCATCAGCCAAAGGGCCATAACCTCTGGGGCCAACGTCCTGACTTTC
CDR3 protein: CAISQRAITSGANVLTF

J gene: TRBJ2-7
V gene: TRBV15
clone size: -
D gene: -
CDR3 DNA: TGTGCCACCAGCAGAGATTGGGGACTCTACGAGCAGTACTTC
CDR3 protein: CATSRDWGLYEQYF

J gene: TRBJ1-1
V gene: TRBV3-1/TRBV3-2
clone size: -
D gene: TRBD1
CDR3 DNA: TGTGCCAGCAGCGGTTACAGGGGAGACACTGAAGCTTTCTTT
CDR3 protein: CASSGYRGDTEAFF

J gene: TRBJ2-1
V gene: TRBV11-2
clone size: -
D gene: TRBD2
CDR3 DNA: TGTGCCAGCAGCTCCGGACTAGTAGGGCAGTTCTTC
CDR3 protein: CASSSGLVGQFF

J gene: TRBJ2-6
V gene: TRBV5-6
clone size: few
D gene: -
CDR3 DNA: TGTGCCAGCAGCGCGACAGGTTCCGGGGGCGGGGCCAACGTCCTGACTTTC
CDR3 protein: CASSATGSGGGANVLTF

J gene: TRBJ2-7
V gene: TRBV12-3/TRBV12-4
clone size: -
D gene: -
CDR3 DNA: TGTGCCAGCAGTTTAAAGGCGAGCGGCGAGCAGTACTTC
CDR3 protein: CASSLKASGEQYF

J gene: TRBJ2-2
V gene: TRBV2
clone size: -
D gene: TRBD2
CDR3 DNA: TGTGCCTCCGGGATAGCGGGAGAGGGCGGGGAGCTGTTTTTT
CDR3 protein: CASGIAGEGGELFF

J gene: TRBJ2-3
V gene: TRBV15
clone size: -
D gene: TRBD2
CDR3 DNA: TGTGCCACCAGCAGAGATCGCCCTAGCGGGAGACCCCCAGATACGCAGTATTTT
CDR3 protein: CATSRDRPSGRPPDTQYF

J gene: TRBJ2-1
V gene: TRBV30
clone size: -
D gene: -
CDR3 DNA: TGTGCCTGGAGTTCTAGGGGATCGAGCCACAATGAGCAGTTCTTC
CDR3 protein: CAWSSRGSSHNEQFF

J gene: TRBJ2-6
V gene: TRBV28
clone size: -
D gene: -
CDR3 DNA: TGTGCCAGCAGGGGAGGACAGGCCCTCCCCCCCACTTCTGGGGCCAACGTCCTGACTTTC
CDR3 protein: CASRGGQALPPTSGANVLTF

J gene: TRBJ1-2
V gene: TRBV14
clone size: few
D gene: -
CDR3 DNA: TGTGCCAGCAGCCAACAGGGGTTAGACGGTGAAGGCTACACCTTC
CDR3 protein: CASSQQGLDGEGYTF